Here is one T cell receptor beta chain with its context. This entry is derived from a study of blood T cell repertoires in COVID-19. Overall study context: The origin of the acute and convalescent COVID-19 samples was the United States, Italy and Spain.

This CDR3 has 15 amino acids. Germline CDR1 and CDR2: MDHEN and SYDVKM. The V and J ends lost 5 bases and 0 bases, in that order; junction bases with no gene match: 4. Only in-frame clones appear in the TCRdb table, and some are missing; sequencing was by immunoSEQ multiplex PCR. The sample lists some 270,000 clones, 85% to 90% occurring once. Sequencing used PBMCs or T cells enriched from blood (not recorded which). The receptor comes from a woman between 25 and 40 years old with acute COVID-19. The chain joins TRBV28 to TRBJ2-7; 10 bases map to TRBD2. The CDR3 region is CASSRTSGSSYEQYF. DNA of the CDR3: TGTGCCAGCAGTCGGACTAGCGGCAGCTCCTACGAGCAGTACTTC.